This T cell receptor (beta chain) was sequenced in a study of vaccination effects on CD4 cells after COVID-19. Study-wide context: Post-vaccine sample collection fell at a median of 72 days after the second dose.

TCRdb's copy holds only in-frame clones and misses some; the assay was immunoSEQ multiplex PCR. The top ten hold 9% to 10% of the sample, which has tens of thousands of clones, about 69% seen once. To note about this clone: Its antigen is as yet unknown.

After expansion with viral peptide pools in the ViraFEST assay, antigen-specific CD4+ T cells were sequenced. On day 10 of culture, CD4+ T cells were separated out. Each participant received a vaccine that was either BNT162b2 or mRNA-1273, given as two doses. It was on days 3 and 7 that half the medium was replaced with IL-2 medium. The V end was cut by 1 base, the J end by 7 bases, with 14 bases between. The germline V gene encodes CDR1 LNHNV and CDR2 YYDKDF (reference sequence). The CDR3 spans 15 residues. The sequencing here drew on CD4+ T cells from PBMCs cultured with HCoV-NL63 spike peptides, taken after COVID-19 vaccination. The rearrangement uses TRBV15 and TRBJ1-5, with D maybe TRBD1 (6 bases). The TCR was taken from a human donor who received a COVID-19 vaccine. The chain's CDR3 is CATSRGQGRGQPQHF. The CDR3 DNA reads as TGTGCCACCAGCAGAGGCCAGGGGAGGGGACAGCCCCAGCATTTT. The whole variable domain, remainder taken from reference TRBV15 and TRBJ1-5, is DAMVIQNPRYQVTQFGKPVTLSCSQTLNHNVMYWYQQKSSQAPKLLFHYYDKDFNNEADTPDNFQSRRPNTSFCFLDIRSPGLGDTAMYLCATSRGQGRGQPQHFGDGTRLSIL.